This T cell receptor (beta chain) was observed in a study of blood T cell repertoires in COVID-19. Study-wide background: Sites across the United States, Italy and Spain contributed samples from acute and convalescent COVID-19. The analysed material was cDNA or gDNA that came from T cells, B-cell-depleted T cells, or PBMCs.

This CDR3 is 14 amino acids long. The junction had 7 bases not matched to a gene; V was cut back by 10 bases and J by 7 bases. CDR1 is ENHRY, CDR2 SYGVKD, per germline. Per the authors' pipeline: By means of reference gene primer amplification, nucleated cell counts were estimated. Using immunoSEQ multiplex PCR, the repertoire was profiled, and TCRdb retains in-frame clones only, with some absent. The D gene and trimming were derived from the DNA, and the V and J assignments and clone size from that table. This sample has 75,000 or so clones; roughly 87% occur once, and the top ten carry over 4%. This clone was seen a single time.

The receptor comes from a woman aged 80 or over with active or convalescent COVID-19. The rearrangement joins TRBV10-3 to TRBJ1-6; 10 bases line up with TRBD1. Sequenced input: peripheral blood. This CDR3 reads CASRPGQGNSPLHF. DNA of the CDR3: TGTGCCAGCCGACCGGGACAGGGGAATTCACCCCTCCACTTT.